Presented here are 22 T cell receptor beta chains from one specimen sequenced in a study of breast tumors, draining lymph nodes, adjacent tissues. Breast cancer patients provided tissue from their axillary draining lymph nodes. TCRdb re-derived calls from the multiplex PCR reads in MiXCR, one entry per CDR3 protein. The repertoire has 200,000 to 250,000 distinct CDR3 sequences, around 35% of them found once; the top ten carry 3% to 4%. Specimen: axillary lymph node tissue. The receptors stem from a female donor with breast cancer. Some clones in this sample may be carry-over from other donors' samples.

This clonotype was counted once. The V call is TRBV10-2, the J call TRBJ2-1, with TRBD2 matching 7 bases. The CDR3 covers 13 residues. Germline-derived CDR1 and CDR2 are WSHSY and SAAADI. V was pared by 3 bases and J by 7 bases, with 3 bases of the junction left unmatched. In DNA, the CDR3 is TGCGCCAGCAGTGATTTTAGCGGGAATGAGCAGTTCTTC. Translating gives CASSDFSGNEQFF.

The chain is built from TRBV6-6 and TRBJ1-5, with D unclear. V lost 5 bases and J 11 bases, leaving 16 bases between the germline ends. Germline V lookup: CDR1 MNHNY, CDR2 SVGAGI (reference sequence). There are 13 residues in the CDR3. DNA for the CDR3: TGTGCCAGCAGTCTACCGCAGCGGGAGACCCAGCATTTT. Its protein product is CASSLPQRETQHF.

This clonotype was observed once. The chain is built from TRBV2 and TRBJ2-3; 7 nucleotides agree with TRBD2. V shed 4 bases, J shed 2 bases, and the junction held 12 bases outside the gene matches. Germline values: CDR1 SNHLY, CDR2 FYNNEI. CDR3 length: 17 amino acids. CDR3 in DNA: TGTGCCAGCAGTGGCACTGGTCGGGAGGTCCCCACAGATACGCAGTATTTT. This codes for CASSGTGREVPTDTQYF.

With respect to this clonotype: The junction departs from germline at one end; a sequencing error may be responsible. The rearrangement links TRBV5-1 to TRBJ2-1; the match to TRBD1 covers 8 bases. Germline assignment: CDR1 SGHRS and CDR2 YFSETQ. The CDR3 consists of 17 residues. The CDR3: CASSGDGQGNSYNEQFF. DNA for the CDR3: TGCGCCAGCAGCGGGGATGGACAGGGAAACTCCTATAATGAGCAGTTCTTC.

This chain uses TRBV12-3 or TRBV12-4 with TRBJ1-1; D might be TRBD1 (5 bases). V dropped 8 bases and J dropped 4 bases, with 17 bases sitting between them. CDR3 length: 14 residues. Written as DNA, the CDR3 is TGTGCCAGCCGTCCGGGGCAGGGATCCACTGAAGCTTTCTTT. It yields the protein CASRPGQGSTEAFF.

This clonotype appeared many times. The chain uses TRBV6-5 and TRBJ2-5, with TRBD1 as a possible D gene (5 bases). Germline V gene sequence: CDR1 MNHEY, CDR2 SVGAGI. Deletions cut 5 bases from V and 4 bases from J, with 11 bases between. CDR3 length: 13 amino acids. The CDR3 DNA follows: TGTGCCAGCAGTGTGGACAATCGAGAGACCCAGTACTTC. As protein: CASSVDNRETQYF.

This clonotype was detected a few times. The CDR3 spells CASSPQGGAKNIQYF. The CDR3, as DNA: TGTGCCAGCAGCCCCCAGGGGGGTGCCAAAAACATTCAGTACTTC. The chain recombines TRBV7-2 with TRBJ2-4, with D perhaps matching TRBD1 (7 bases). This CDR3 spans 15 amino acids. The V gene lost 5 bases and the J gene lost 1 base, with 12 bases spanning the gap. Germline V gene data show CDR1 as SGHTA and CDR2 as FQGNSA.

As regards this clonotype: Given a much more abundant clone one base away, this may be a read error. V gene TRBV20-1 combines with J gene TRBJ2-1; possibly TRBD1 for D (5 bases). The CDR3 consists of 12 residues. Germline V gene sequence: CDR1 DFQATT, CDR2 SNEGSKA (reference sequence). In DNA form, the CDR3 reads TGCAGTGCTAGCTACAGGAACAATGAGCCGTTCTTC. Encoded protein: CSASYRNNEPFF.

There are many counts of this clonotype. For the CDR3, the DNA is TGCAGTGCCACTTTAGCGGGGGGGCCGGGCAATGAGCAGTTCTTC. It yields the protein CSATLAGGPGNEQFF. The V and J genes are TRBV20-1 and TRBJ2-1, with 11 nucleotides matching TRBD2. V lost 6 bases and J lost 6; bases outside the gene matches: 10. The CDR3 is 15 amino acids. CDR1 and CDR2 (germline): DFQATT, SNEGSKA (reference sequence).

The table lists this clonotype with many counts. The chain couples TRBV20-1 to TRBJ1-2; D unresolved. Germline V gives CDR1 DFQATT, CDR2 SNEGSKA (reference sequence). The V and J ends lost 5 bases and 2 bases respectively, with 9 bases between them. The CDR3 has 12 amino acids. CDR3 DNA: TGCAGTGCTGGGAGACCCAACTATGGCTACACCTTC. It yields the protein CSAGRPNYGYTF.

This clonotype was recorded many times. The V call is TRBV19, the J call TRBJ2-5; maybe TRBD1 (6 bases). CDR1 is LNHDA and CDR2 is SQIVND in the germline V gene (reference sequence). This CDR3 contains 15 residues. V was shortened by 5 bases and J by 2 bases, with 15 bases between the two germline ends. CDR3 sequence reads: CASSHSRQAQETQYF. The CDR3, as DNA: TGTGCCAGTAGTCACTCCCGACAGGCTCAAGAGACCCAGTACTTC.

As concerns this clonotype: One base away lies a much larger clone, so this may be a sequencing read error. The V and J genes are TRBV6-1 and TRBJ2-7, with TRBD1 as a possible D gene (5 bases). CDR3 size: 12 residues. Trimming cost V 6 bases and J 5 bases, with 11 bases left between them. The germline gives CDR1 MNHNS, CDR2 SASEGT. This chain's CDR3 is CASRALRDEQYF. The CDR3 DNA is TGTGCCAGCAGGGCCCTCAGGGACGAGCAGTACTTC.

This clonotype came up many times. The rearrangement links TRBV19 to TRBJ1-5; unclear D gene. V was clipped by 3 bases and J by 0 bases, with 9 bases between them. The germline V gene has CDR1 LNHDA and CDR2 SQIVND (reference sequence). The length of the CDR3 is 15 residues. The CDR3, as DNA: TGTGCCAGTAGTATCCAGATTAATAGCAATCAGCCCCAGCATTTT. This sequence encodes CASSIQINSNQPQHF.

This clonotype was observed at least ten times. The chain is built from TRBV7-3 and TRBJ2-3, with 9 positions matching TRBD2. This CDR3 is 16 amino acids long. Germline CDR1 reads SGHTA; CDR2 reads FQGTGA. The V and J ends lost 4 bases and 0 bases, in that order; junction bases with no gene match: 5. This chain's CDR3 is CASSSLAGKSTDTQYF. The CDR3, as DNA: TGTGCCAGCAGCTCCCTAGCGGGGAAAAGCACAGATACGCAGTATTTT.

The rearrangement uses TRBV5-1 and TRBJ1-1; D is unclear. Trimming shortened V by 0 bases and J by 2 bases, and 14 bases separated the two germline ends. CDR3 length: 16 amino acids. Germline CDR1 SGHRS, CDR2 YFSETQ. The CDR3 region is CASSLETTRTNTEAFF. Written as DNA, the CDR3 is TGCGCCAGCAGCTTGGAGACAACAAGGACCAACACTGAAGCTTTCTTT.

The CDR3 region is CASSLAALAEDTQYF. CDR3 nucleotide sequence: TGTGCCAGCAGCTTAGCGGCCCTAGCGGAAGATACGCAGTATTTT. The rearrangement joins TRBV7-9 to TRBJ2-3, with 7 bases matching TRBD2. The CDR3 is 15 amino acids. J lost 5 bases, V lost 0 bases, and 5 bases had no gene match. In germline, CDR1 is SEHNR, CDR2 FQNEAQ (reference sequence). Using reference TRBV7-9 and TRBJ2-3 for the parts outside the CDR3, the full variable domain is DTGVSQNPRHKITKRGQNVTFRCDPISEHNRLYWYRQTLGQGPEFLTYFQNEAQLEKSRLLSDRFSAERPKGSFSTLEIQRTEQGDSAMYLCASSLAALAEDTQYFGPGTRLTVL.

The rearrangement links TRBV19 to TRBJ1-2; 12 nucleotides match TRBD1. Germline V lookup: CDR1 LNHDA, CDR2 SQIVND (reference sequence). The CDR3 is 14 residues long. V was clipped by 5 bases and J by 8 bases; unmatched bases: 6. The CDR3 sequence is CASSSGQGAGGYTF. Written as DNA, the CDR3 is TGTGCCAGTAGTTCGGGACAGGGGGCCGGAGGCTACACCTTC.

This clonotype came up many times. The chain couples TRBV19 to TRBJ2-3, with D maybe TRBD2 (5 bases). Germline CDR1 reads LNHDA; CDR2 reads SQIVND (reference sequence). Trimming shortened V by 10 bases and J by 5 bases, and 13 bases separated the two germline ends. The CDR3 length is 12 residues. The CDR3 is CATRAGVDTQYF. DNA of the CDR3: TGTGCCACCCGAGCCGGGGTAGATACGCAGTATTTT.

The V call is TRBV6-1, the J call TRBJ1-2; 7 bases match TRBD1. The V gene's germline CDR1 is MNHNS and CDR2 SASEGT. The length of the CDR3 is 16 residues. Unmatched junction bases numbered 11, after V lost 5 bases and J lost 2 bases. CDR3 sequence: CASSTSPGQLNYGYTF. The CDR3 bases are TGTGCCAGCAGTACCTCTCCGGGACAGCTGAACTATGGCTACACCTTC.

This clonotype was seen at least ten times. The genes are TRBV6-4 and TRBJ2-1; D gene unclear. Between the trimmed V and J ends, which lost 6 bases and 5 bases, there was a span of 11 bases. The CDR3 has 13 residues. Germline CDR1 MRHNA, CDR2 SNTAGT. In nucleotides, the CDR3 is TGTGCCAGCAGCGGTAAGGCCGACAATGAGCAGTTCTTC. It specifies CASSGKADNEQFF.

This clonotype was detected only a few times. This may be a read error, as it is one base from a much larger clone. This sequence joins TRBV20-1 and TRBJ2-7; D may be TRBD1 or TRBD2 (5 bases each). The CDR3 spans 14 residues. The germline V gene has CDR1 DFQATT and CDR2 SNEGSKA (reference sequence). The V end was cut by 6 bases, the J end by 6 bases, with 21 bases between. The CDR3 is CSALRPGTPSEQYF. CDR3 coding DNA: TGCAGTGCCCTCCGACCCGGGACCCCCTCCGAGCAGTACTTC.

At least ten counts were recorded for this clonotype. The V and J genes are TRBV29-1 and TRBJ2-1, with D possibly being TRBD1 (6 bases). Germline V gene sequence: CDR1 SQVTM, CDR2 ANQGSEA. Trimming took off 6 bases at V and 6 bases at J, with 12 bases between the two ends. The CDR3 length is 12 residues. CDR3 bases: TGCAGCGTCGTCCAGGGGAGCAATGAGCAGTTCTTC. Translating gives CSVVQGSNEQFF.